This TCR beta chain was sequenced for a study of blood T cell repertoires in COVID-19. Study-level information: Collection of acute and convalescent COVID-19 samples took place in the United States, Italy and Spain. Sources were T cells, B-cell-depleted T cells, or PBMCs; the material itself was cDNA or gDNA.

V lost 4 bases, J lost 7 bases, and 5 bases stayed unmatched. There are 15 residues in the CDR3. Germline loops: CDR1 LGHNA, CDR2 YSLEER. Authors' methods: From reference gene primer amplification, estimates of nucleated cell counts were derived. Repertoires were generated with immunoSEQ multiplex PCR, while TCRdb's copy carries only in-frame clones and drops some. V and J calls and clone size are copied from that table; D and trimming were computed from the DNA. The table shows approximately 97,000 clones, with more than 85% occurring only once. This chain links TRBV4-3 with TRBJ1-6; 9 bases agree with TRBD1. This TCR was recovered from a man aged 45 to 65 with active or convalescent COVID-19. Sequencing was carried out using peripheral blood. For the CDR3, the DNA is TGCGCCAGCAGCCTTTCAGACAGGGGGAATTCACCCCTCCACTTT. Translating gives CASSLSDRGNSPLHF.